Sequencing of this TCR beta chain was carried out in a study of T cell responses to AZD1222 COVID-19 vaccine. Background on the study: Second-dose intervals of approximately 4 or approximately 12 weeks were pooled.

General study results and limits: Clonal diversity was possibly underestimated; the donors were predominantly white British and more often female.

Remarks on this clone: Its antigen is not identified.

Sequencing was performed with immunoSEQ multiplex PCR; in TCRdb, only in-frame clones are kept and a portion is missing. This sample has 120,000 or so clones, with around nine tenths found just once. This CDR3 has 11 amino acids. Germline CDR1 and CDR2: MGHDK and SYGVNS. Trimming stripped 7 bases from V and 1 base from J, with 4 bases between. Sequenced material: peripheral blood, taken on day 0 of AZD1222 vaccination. This receptor was obtained from an adult in good health. The V gene is TRBV25-1, the J gene TRBJ1-1; D not certain. This CDR3 is CASTKNTEAFF. The CDR3 bases are TGTGCCAGCACGAAGAACACTGAAGCTTTCTTT.